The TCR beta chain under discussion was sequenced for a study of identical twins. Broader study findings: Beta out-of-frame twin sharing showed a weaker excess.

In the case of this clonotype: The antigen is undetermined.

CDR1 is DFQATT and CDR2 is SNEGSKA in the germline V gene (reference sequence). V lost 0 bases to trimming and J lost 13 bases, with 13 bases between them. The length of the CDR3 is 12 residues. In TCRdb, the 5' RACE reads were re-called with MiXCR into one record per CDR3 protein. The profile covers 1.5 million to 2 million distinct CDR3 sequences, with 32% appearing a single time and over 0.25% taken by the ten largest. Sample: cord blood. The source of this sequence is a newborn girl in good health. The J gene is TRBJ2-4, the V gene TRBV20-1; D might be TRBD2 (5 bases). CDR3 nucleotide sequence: TGCAGTGCTAGAGATGGGAGCTACAAGCAGTACTTC. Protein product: CSARDGSYKQYF.